This T cell receptor (beta chain) appears in the sequencing data of a study of blood T cell repertoires in COVID-19. On the study more broadly: T cells, B-cell-depleted T cells, or PBMCs supplied cDNA or gDNA.

Repertoires were generated with immunoSEQ multiplex PCR, while TCRdb's copy carries only in-frame clones and drops some. The table includes 320,000 or so clones, around 90% detected once. The trim removed 5 bases at V and 5 bases at J, leaving 11 bases unmatched. This CDR3 has 15 amino acids. CDR1 is GTSNPN and CDR2 is SVGIG in the germline V gene (reference sequence). The clonotype was recovered from a man between 60 and 75 years old who had recovered from COVID-19. The sequenced sample consisted of PBMCs or T cells enriched from blood (not recorded which). The V gene is TRBV30, the J gene TRBJ1-4, with 7 bases fitting TRBD1. The CDR3 region is CAWDWTGRSNEKLFF. The CDR3 coding sequence is TGTGCCTGGGACTGGACAGGCCGGTCGAATGAAAAACTGTTTTTT.